These 26 T cell receptor beta chains were all obtained from the same sample, sequenced in a study of spatial heterogeneity in lung cancer. Using its own MiXCR run on the 5' RACE reads, TCRdb lists one record per CDR3 protein. The sample has about 9,200 distinct CDR3 sequences, 7.8% seen once; the top ten hold just under 30%. Stated time point: sample taken at primary tumor resection. Sequencing covered unsorted whole RNA taken from tumor, nontumor lung or frozen PBMC. The material was PBMCs, obtained at surgery. These receptors were taken from a female donor with early-stage non-small cell lung cancer.

This clonotype is medium-sized (0.01 to 0.1%). The chain combines TRBV28 with TRBJ2-5, with 10 bases identical to TRBD1. Germline V gene lookup returns CDR1 MDHEN and CDR2 SYDVKM. This CDR3 is 16 amino acids long. The V segment lost 5 bases and the J segment 0 bases; nucleotides outside the gene matches: 6. CDR3 sequence reads: CASSAPGQGYQETQYF. The CDR3 DNA reads TGTGCCAGCAGTGCTCCGGGACAGGGGTACCAAGAGACCCAGTACTTC.

This clonotype was seen repeatedly, ten times or more. This chain uses TRBV29-1 with TRBJ2-7; D may correspond to TRBD1 or TRBD2 (6 bases each). This CDR3 comprises 16 residues. Trimming shortened V by 4 bases and J by 0 bases, and 19 bases separated the two germline ends. CDR1 and CDR2 (germline): SQVTM, ANQGSEA. CDR3 nucleotides: TGCAGCGTTGCAAGTGGGGGGCGGTATGACTCCTACGAGCAGTACTTC. The encoded protein is CSVASGGRYDSYEQYF.

There are many counts of this clonotype. The chain carries TRBV2 and TRBJ1-5, with D hard to call. The CDR3 is 15 amino acids. Germline V gene data show CDR1 as SNHLY and CDR2 as FYNNEI. V was trimmed by 3 bases and J by 0 bases, leaving 9 bases between them. In nucleotides, the CDR3 is TGTGCCAGCAGTGATTCGTGGGATAGCAATCAGCCCCAGCATTTT. This encodes CASSDSWDSNQPQHF. The full variable domain, in which reference TRBV2 and TRBJ1-5 provide the parts outside the CDR3, is EPEVTQTPSHQVTQMGQEVILRCVPISNHLYFYWYRQILGQKVEFLVSFYNNEISEKSEIFDDQFSVERPDGSNFTLKIRSTKLEDSAMYFCASSDSWDSNQPQHFGDGTRLSIL.

This clonotype was seen ten or more times. The chain joins TRBV20-1 to TRBJ1-4; D not certain. The germline V and J ends were trimmed by 3 bases and 5 bases, with 4 bases remaining between them. Germline V gene lookup returns CDR1 DFQATT and CDR2 SNEGSKA (reference sequence). This CDR3 comprises 11 residues. This CDR3 reads CSARVNEKLFF. CDR3 DNA sequence: TGCAGTGCTAGGGTAAATGAAAAACTGTTTTTT.

This clonotype was detected ten times or more. The rearrangement links TRBV7-2 to TRBJ2-5, with unresolved D. Germline V CDR1 and CDR2: SGHTA, FQGNSA. This CDR3 is built from 15 residues. Trimming pared 1 base from V and 0 bases from J, leaving 9 bases between. CDR3 region: CASSLGPGDQETQYF. CDR3 nucleotide sequence: TGTGCCAGCAGCTTAGGCCCAGGCGACCAAGAGACCCAGTACTTC.

This clonotype came up many times. J is TRBJ1-1 and V is TRBV7-9; 7 bases agree with TRBD1. J lost 1 base, V lost 1 base, and 3 bases had no gene match. There are 15 residues in the CDR3. Germline CDR1 is SEHNR and CDR2 is FQNEAQ (reference sequence). The CDR3 DNA reads TGTGCCAGCAGCTTAGGGGGGACAGAGAACACTGAAGCTTTCTTT. It specifies CASSLGGTENTEAFF.

This clonotype came up many times. CDR3 sequence (DNA): TGTGCCAGCGACCAGAGAAACACCGGGGAGCTGTTTTTT. Its translation: CASDQRNTGELFF. J is TRBJ2-2 and V is TRBV13; no firm D call. In germline, CDR1 is PRHDT, CDR2 FYEKMQ (reference sequence). The length of the CDR3 is 13 residues. The ends were cut back, 8 bases at V and 2 bases at J, with 9 bases in the middle.

The table lists this clonotype with many counts. One end of the junction fails to match germline, which may point to a read error. This chain uses TRBV6-5 with TRBJ2-1; 7 bases line up with TRBD2. CDR3 length: 14 residues. Germline V gene data show CDR1 as MNHEY and CDR2 as SVGAGI. In DNA form, the CDR3 reads TGTGCCAGCAGTAAAAAACGGGACTACCATGAGCAGTTCTTC. Encoded protein: CASSKKRDYHEQFF.

The chain recombines TRBV28 with TRBJ2-7; the match to TRBD2 covers 9 bases. Germline V lookup: CDR1 MDHEN, CDR2 SYDVKM. CDR3 size: 17 residues. Losses at the gene ends were 4 bases for V and 3 bases for J; bases not matched to a gene: 13. CDR3 protein: CASSSNPIGGRVYEQYF. Here the CDR3 DNA reads TGTGCCAGCAGTTCCAACCCCATTGGCGGGAGGGTCTACGAGCAGTACTTC.

This chain joins TRBV6-5 and TRBJ1-6; 7 nucleotides align to TRBD1. This CDR3 has 16 residues. With V trimmed by 6 bases and J by 5 bases, 10 bases remained unmatched. The germline V gene encodes CDR1 MNHEY and CDR2 SVGAGI. CDR3 region: CASRARTGTDNSPLHF. In nucleotides, the CDR3 is TGTGCCAGCAGGGCCCGGACCGGGACAGATAATTCACCCCTCCACTTT.

The rearrangement joins TRBV7-6 to TRBJ2-1; 10 nucleotides line up with TRBD1. The CDR3 spans 13 residues. J lost 14 bases, V lost 4 bases, and 8 bases had no gene match. CDR1 and CDR2 (germline): SGHVS, FNYEAQ. This CDR3 is CASSSGGQGLEFF. In nucleotides, the CDR3 is TGTGCCAGCAGCTCTGGGGGACAGGGGTTGGAGTTCTTC.

This clonotype appeared many times. The V gene is TRBV15, the J gene TRBJ2-4; a weak D match, TRBD1 (6 bases). CDR1 LNHNV and CDR2 YYDKDF come from the germline V gene (reference sequence). The ends were cut back, 4 bases at V and 9 bases at J, with 16 bases in the middle. There are 14 residues in the CDR3. The CDR3, as DNA: TGTGCCACCAGCATCCCTACAGGGATGAGCATTCAGTACTTC. Amino acid sequence: CATSIPTGMSIQYF.

The chain couples TRBV29-1 to TRBJ1-1; D unclear. The CDR3 totals 9 residues. Per the germline V gene, CDR1 is SQVTM and CDR2 is ANQGSEA. V was shortened by 7 bases and J by 7 bases, with 7 bases between the two germline ends. The CDR3 coding sequence is TGCAGCGCTGACGGTGAAGCTTTCTTT. Translating gives CSADGEAFF.

This clonotype was picked up many times. V is TRBV29-1 and J is TRBJ2-6; a weak D match, TRBD2 (5 bases). This CDR3 region has 13 residues. Germline CDR1 is SQVTM and CDR2 is ANQGSEA. Trimming took off 6 bases at V and 0 bases at J, with 6 bases between the two ends. The CDR3 spells CSVGDSGANVLTF. DNA for the CDR3: TGCAGCGTCGGGGACTCTGGGGCCAACGTCCTGACTTTC.

The gene calls are TRBV9 and TRBJ2-7, with TRBD2 identical over 7 bases. The length of the CDR3 is 17 residues. V lost 1 base to trimming and J lost 0 bases; unmatched junction nucleotides: 10. Germline CDR1 reads SGDLS; CDR2 reads YYNGEE. The CDR3: CASSVRPASGHSYEQYF. The CDR3 DNA reads TGTGCCAGCAGCGTACGTCCGGCTAGCGGACACTCCTACGAGCAGTACTTC.

This clonotype was seen at least ten times. Because the CDR3's place on the DNA is in doubt, the DNA is left out and the CDR3 is given as listed by TCRdb. The rearrangement links TRBV12-3 or TRBV12-4 to TRBJ2-1; the table's D call of TRBD1 was not tested on the DNA. The CDR3 is 14 residues long, counting both termini. Here the CDR3 reads CASSFGAGIHEQFF.

This clonotype was seen at least ten times. The chain recombines TRBV7-2 with TRBJ2-7; 8 nucleotides agree with TRBD2. Per the germline V gene, CDR1 is SGHTA and CDR2 is FQGNSA. There are 16 residues in the CDR3. Trimming at V came to 2 bases and at J to 1 base, leaving 7 bases not matched to a gene. The CDR3 reads CASSLTSGPLSYEQYF. CDR3 bases: TGTGCCAGCAGCTTAACTAGCGGACCCCTTTCCTACGAGCAGTACTTC.

In this sample, this clonotype turned up many times. V is TRBV29-1 and J is TRBJ1-2; TRBD1 matches 9 bases. CDR1 is SQVTM, CDR2 ANQGSEA, per germline. CDR3 length: 13 residues. The V and J ends lost 7 bases and 5 bases, in that order; junction bases with no gene match: 8. The CDR3 DNA reads as TGCAGCGGAGGGACAGGGCTCGGGTATGGCTACACCTTC. It yields the protein CSGGTGLGYGYTF.

This clonotype showed up many times. In DNA, the CDR3 is TGTGCCAGTAGTATCTCACAGGGGGCATGGAATGAGCAGTTCTTC. It translates to CASSISQGAWNEQFF. This sequence joins TRBV19 and TRBJ2-1, with 9 bases that match TRBD1. This CDR3 has 15 amino acids. Germline V gene lookup returns CDR1 LNHDA and CDR2 SQIVND (reference sequence). V lost 3 bases and J lost 7; bases outside the gene matches: 7.

This clonotype was seen ten or more times. The CDR3 sequence is CASSLQRAIDEQFF. CDR3 sequence (DNA): TGTGCCAGCAGCTTACAACGGGCGATCGATGAGCAGTTCTTC. V gene TRBV11-2 combines with J gene TRBJ2-1; D ambiguous. CDR1 is SGHAT, CDR2 FQNNGV, per germline. V lost 2 bases and J 8 bases, leaving 13 bases between the germline ends. The length of the CDR3 is 14 residues.

By its share, this clonotype is medium-sized (0.01 to 0.1%). The chain is built from TRBV19 and TRBJ2-5; D is perhaps TRBD2 (6 bases). This CDR3 contains 13 residues. V dropped 10 bases and J dropped 3 bases, with 15 bases sitting between them. CDR1 is LNHDA, CDR2 SQIVND, per germline (reference sequence). CDR3 protein: CATKGEVKETQYF. The CDR3 DNA reads as TGTGCCACCAAAGGGGAGGTAAAAGAGACCCAGTACTTC.

This clonotype rates as medium-sized (0.01 to 0.1%). The V and J genes are TRBV7-9 and TRBJ2-1, with TRBD1 identical over 8 bases. V was clipped by 5 bases and J by 7 bases; unmatched bases: 10. Germline-derived CDR1 and CDR2 are SEHNR and FQNEAQ (reference sequence). This CDR3 is built from 15 residues. The CDR3 here is CASSTRTGKENEQFF. As DNA, the CDR3 is TGTGCCAGCAGCACAAGGACAGGGAAGGAAAATGAGCAGTTCTTC.

The chain joins TRBV21-1 to TRBJ2-3; TRBD1 reflects the table's D call only, with no check against the DNA. TRBV21-1 is flagged as a pseudogene. The CDR3 sequence is 18 residues long. This chain's CDR3 is CASSGHRDRATSTDTQYF. The DNA for the CDR3 is TGTGCCAGCAGCGGACACCGGGACAGGGCTACTAGCACAGATACGCAGTATTTT.

Relative to its sample, this clonotype is medium-sized. The J gene is TRBJ2-1, the V gene TRBV11-2; TRBD2 aligns across 8 bases. The CDR3 consists of 15 residues. CDR1 is SGHAT and CDR2 is FQNNGV in the germline V gene. The V segment lost 3 bases and the J segment 9 bases; nucleotides outside the gene matches: 10. The CDR3 is CASSFESTSAVEQFF. The CDR3 coding sequence is TGTGCCAGCAGCTTTGAGTCGACTAGCGCGGTTGAGCAGTTCTTC.

The sample holds many counts of this clonotype. The rearrangement links TRBV27 to TRBJ1-5, with D uncertain. The V and J ends lost 2 bases and 0 bases respectively, with 8 bases between them. This CDR3 contains 15 residues. From germline, CDR1 is MNHEY and CDR2 SMNVEV (reference sequence). DNA of the CDR3: TGTGCCAGCAGTTTAAATTGGGGTAGCAATCAGCCCCAGCATTTT. This gives the protein CASSLNWGSNQPQHF.

In this sample, this clonotype turned up a few times. The rearrangement joins TRBV28 to TRBJ2-5, with D perhaps TRBD1 (5 bases). V shed 6 bases and J shed 2 bases, with 10 bases lying between them. The CDR3 has 13 residues. The germline V gene encodes CDR1 MDHEN and CDR2 SYDVKM. The CDR3 protein is CASRPTAQETQYF. For the CDR3, the DNA is TGTGCCAGCAGACCGACAGCACAAGAGACCCAGTACTTC.